The source of this T cell receptor beta chain is a study of T cells in Graves' hyperthyroidism and ophthalmopathy. Per the germline V gene, CDR1 is LGHNA and CDR2 is YNFKEQ. Trimming cost V 0 bases and J 0 bases; bases outside gene matches: 4. The CDR3 consists of 18 residues. The diagnostic basis comprised clinical symptoms, serum thyroxine and TRAb, thyroid ultrasound and orbital computed tomography. Amplified regions were TCR beta CDR3 sequences from RNA transcripts. Researchers ran a first-round RT-PCR on the TCR CDR3 using the HTBI primer set. TCRdb redid the calling of the multiplex PCR reads with MiXCR, one entry per CDR3 protein. This table holds 300,000 to 450,000 distinct CDR3 sequences, around 14% found once.

This TCR came from a woman under 30 with Graves' hyperthyroidism that later progressed to Graves' ophthalmopathy. The J gene is TRBJ2-6, the V gene TRBV4-2; 8 bases are shared with TRBD1. Input material: blood. CDR3 coding DNA: TGTGCCAGCAGCCAAGATCAGGGGGCAAGCTCTGGGGCCAACGTCCTGACTTTC. Protein: CASSQDQGASSGANVLTF.